The table lists the clone carrying this T cell receptor beta chain with many counts. These data come from a study of breast tumors, draining lymph nodes, adjacent tissues. Germline CDR1 and CDR2: KGHDR and SFDVKD. The CDR3 loop spans 16 amino acids. V lost 1 base and J 4 bases, leaving 15 bases between the germline ends. Samples came from axillary lymph nodes draining the breast cancer. TCRdb re-called the multiplex PCR reads with MiXCR, one entry per CDR3 protein. The table shows 140,000 or so distinct CDR3 sequences, with approximately 30% occurring only once. The material sequenced was axillary lymph node tissue. The receptor was isolated from a female donor with breast cancer. Some clones in this sample may be carry-over from other donors' samples. The rearrangement joins TRBV24-1 to TRBJ1-2; perhaps TRBD1 as D (5 bases). This CDR3 is CATSDFSTGSTYGYTF. DNA of the CDR3: TGTGCCACCAGTGATTTCTCTACAGGATCCACCTATGGCTACACCTTC.